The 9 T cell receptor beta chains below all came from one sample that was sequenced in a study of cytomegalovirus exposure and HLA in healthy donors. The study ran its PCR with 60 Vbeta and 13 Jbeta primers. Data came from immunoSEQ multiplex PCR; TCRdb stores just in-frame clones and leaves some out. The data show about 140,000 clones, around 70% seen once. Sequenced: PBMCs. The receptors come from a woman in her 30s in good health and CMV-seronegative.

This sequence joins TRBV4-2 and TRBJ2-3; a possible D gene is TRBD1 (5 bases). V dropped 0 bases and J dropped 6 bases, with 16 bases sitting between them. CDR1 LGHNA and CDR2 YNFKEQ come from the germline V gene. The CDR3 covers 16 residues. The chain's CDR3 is CASSQDETDISDTQYF. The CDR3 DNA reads TGTGCCAGCAGCCAAGATGAGACAGACATATCCGATACGCAGTATTTT.

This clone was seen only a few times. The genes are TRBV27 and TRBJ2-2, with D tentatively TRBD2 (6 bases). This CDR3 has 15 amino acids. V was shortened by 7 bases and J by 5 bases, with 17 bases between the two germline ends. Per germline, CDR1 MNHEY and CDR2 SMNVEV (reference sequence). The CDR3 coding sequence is TGTGCCAGCACTATGGTTAGCGGTGGGACCGGGGAGCTGTTTTTT. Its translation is CASTMVSGGTGELFF.

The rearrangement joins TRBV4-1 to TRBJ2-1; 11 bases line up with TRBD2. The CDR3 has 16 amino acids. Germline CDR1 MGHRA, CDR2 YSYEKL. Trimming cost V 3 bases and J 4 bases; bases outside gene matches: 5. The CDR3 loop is CASSHPGLAEYNEQFF. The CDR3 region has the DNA TGCGCCAGCAGCCATCCGGGACTAGCGGAATACAATGAGCAGTTCTTC.

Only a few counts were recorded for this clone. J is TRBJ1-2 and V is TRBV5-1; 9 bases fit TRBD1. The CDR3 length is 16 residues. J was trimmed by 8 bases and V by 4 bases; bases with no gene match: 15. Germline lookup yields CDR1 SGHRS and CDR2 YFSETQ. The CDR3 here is CASSPEVSGQGSGYTF. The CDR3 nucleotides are TGCGCCAGCAGCCCGGAGGTTTCGGGACAGGGCAGCGGCTACACCTTC.

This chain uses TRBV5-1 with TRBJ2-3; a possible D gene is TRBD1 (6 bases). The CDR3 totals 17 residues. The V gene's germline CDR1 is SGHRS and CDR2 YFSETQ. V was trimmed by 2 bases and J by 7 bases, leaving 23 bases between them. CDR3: CASSFPRSGTKPHTQYF. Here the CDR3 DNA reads TGCGCCAGCAGCTTCCCCCGGTCGGGGACAAAGCCACATACGCAGTATTTT.

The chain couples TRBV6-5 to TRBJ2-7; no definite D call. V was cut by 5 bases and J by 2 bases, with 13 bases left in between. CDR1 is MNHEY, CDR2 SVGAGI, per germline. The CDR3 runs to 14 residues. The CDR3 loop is CASSEMGSTYEQYV. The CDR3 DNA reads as TGTGCCAGCAGTGAAATGGGCTCCACCTACGAGCAGTACGTC.

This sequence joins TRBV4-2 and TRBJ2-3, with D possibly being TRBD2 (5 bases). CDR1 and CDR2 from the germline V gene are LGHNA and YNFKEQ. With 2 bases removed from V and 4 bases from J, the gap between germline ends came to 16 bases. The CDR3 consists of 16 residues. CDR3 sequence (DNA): TGTGCCAGCAGCCAATTCGTGGGCTCGGGGTCAGATACGCAGTATTTT. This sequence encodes CASSQFVGSGSDTQYF.

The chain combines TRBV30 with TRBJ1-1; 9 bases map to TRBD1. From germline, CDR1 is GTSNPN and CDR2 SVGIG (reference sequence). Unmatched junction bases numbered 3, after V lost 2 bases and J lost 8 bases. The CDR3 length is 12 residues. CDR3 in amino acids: CAWSLTGGEAFF. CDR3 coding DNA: TGTGCCTGGAGTCTAACAGGGGGCGAAGCTTTCTTT.

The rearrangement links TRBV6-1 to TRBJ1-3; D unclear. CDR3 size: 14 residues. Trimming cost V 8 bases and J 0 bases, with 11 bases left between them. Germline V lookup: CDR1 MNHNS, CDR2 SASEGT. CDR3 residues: CASRVRSSGNTIYF. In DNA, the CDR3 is TGTGCCAGCCGGGTCCGAAGCTCTGGAAACACCATATATTTT.